The 7 T cell receptor beta chains below come from one sample, sequenced in a study of breast tumors, draining lymph nodes, adjacent tissues. MiXCR was run by TCRdb on the multiplex PCR reads, yielding one entry per CDR3 protein. The sample has under 80,000 distinct CDR3 sequences, around two fifths seen once. The sequencing input was breast tumor tissue. These receptors were obtained from a female donor with breast cancer. Some clones in this sample may be carry-over from other donors' samples.

The CDR3 DNA reads TGTGCCAGCAGCGTACTAGCGGGACCAGGGGAAATACGTGGCTACACCTTC. Residues: CASSVLAGPGEIRGYTF. The chain uses TRBV9 and TRBJ1-2; D is perhaps TRBD1 (6 bases). This CDR3 comprises 17 residues. The germline V gene has CDR1 SGDLS and CDR2 YYNGEE. V shed 1 base and J shed 7 bases, with 23 bases lying between them.

The J gene is TRBJ2-1, the V gene TRBV29-1; D is perhaps TRBD2 (5 bases). The CDR3 loop spans 11 amino acids. Germline CDR1 is SQVTM and CDR2 is ANQGSEA. V was clipped by 8 bases and J by 10 bases, with 15 bases between them. This CDR3 is CSLSREREQFF. The CDR3 DNA sequence: TGCAGCTTAAGCCGGGAACGGGAGCAGTTCTTC.

This clonotype was recorded at least ten times. CDR3 nucleotide sequence: TGTGCCAGCAGCGAGGGCCCAGGGCAGGGGGCGACAGATACGCAGTATTTT. It codes for CASSEGPGQGATDTQYF. The chain uses TRBV9 and TRBJ2-3, with 8 bases lining up with TRBD1. After removal of 3 bases from V and 3 bases from J, the junction contained 12 bases not matched to a gene. This CDR3 is 17 amino acids long. Germline lookup yields CDR1 SGDLS and CDR2 YYNGEE.

This clonotype was recorded once. One base away lies a much larger clone, so this may be a sequencing read error. The chain has TRBV25-1 and TRBJ1-1; a weak D match, TRBD1 (5 bases). Per the germline V gene, CDR1 is MGHDK and CDR2 is SYGVNS. The CDR3 sequence is 14 residues long. The CDR3 DNA is TGTGCCGGCAGTGAATGGAGGGGTGAGGCTGAAGCTTTCTTT. Amino acids: CAGSEWRGEAEAFF.

This chain uses TRBV14 with TRBJ2-1; 13 positions match TRBD2. The CDR3 runs 15 residues. V was clipped by 1 base and J by 10 bases; unmatched bases: 4. Germline V CDR1 and CDR2: SGHDN, FVKESK. The chain's CDR3 is CASSQGLAGGGEQFF. CDR3 DNA sequence: TGTGCCAGCAGCCAAGGACTAGCGGGAGGTGGCGAGCAGTTCTTC.

The chain recombines TRBV7-6 with TRBJ2-1, with 7 bases aligning to TRBD2. The germline CDR1 and CDR2 sequences are SGHVS and FNYEAQ. The CDR3 is made up of 16 amino acids. J lost 2 bases, V lost 1 base, and 5 bases had no gene match. The CDR3 region is CASSLGEAGTYNEQFF. In DNA, the CDR3 is TGTGCCAGCAGCTTAGGGGAAGCGGGAACCTACAATGAGCAGTTCTTC. Complete variable domain (other parts from reference TRBV7-6 and TRBJ2-1): GAGVSQSPRYKVTKRGQDVALRCDPISGHVSLYWYRQALGQGPEFLTYFNYEAQQDKSGLPNDRFSAERPEGSISTLTIQRTEQRDSAMYRCASSLGEAGTYNEQFFGPGTRLTVL.

This clonotype is medium-sized in the sample. The chain combines TRBV2 with TRBJ1-4; 7 nucleotides line up with TRBD1. The V gene's germline CDR1 is SNHLY and CDR2 FYNNEI. V was clipped by 5 bases and J by 7 bases; unmatched bases: 4. The CDR3 runs 13 residues. The CDR3 DNA reads TGTGCCAGCAGTCTCGGACAGGCTGAAAAACTGTTTTTT. Its translation is CASSLGQAEKLFF. Full variable domain (outside the CDR3, taken from reference TRBV2 and TRBJ1-4): EPEVTQTPSHQVTQMGQEVILRCVPISNHLYFYWYRQILGQKVEFLVSFYNNEISEKSEIFDDQFSVERPDGSNFTLKIRSTKLEDSAMYFCASSLGQAEKLFFGSGTQLSVL.